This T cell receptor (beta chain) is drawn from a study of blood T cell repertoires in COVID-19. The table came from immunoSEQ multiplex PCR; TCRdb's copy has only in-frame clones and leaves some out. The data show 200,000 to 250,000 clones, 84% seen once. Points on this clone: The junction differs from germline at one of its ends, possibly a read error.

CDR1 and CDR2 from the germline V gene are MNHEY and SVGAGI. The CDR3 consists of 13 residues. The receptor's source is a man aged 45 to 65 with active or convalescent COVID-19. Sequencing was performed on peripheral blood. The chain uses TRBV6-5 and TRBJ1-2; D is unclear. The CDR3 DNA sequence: TGTGCCAGCAGTAACTCAAACGGTTATGGCTACACCTTC. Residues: CASSNSNGYGYTF.